The rows below give T cell receptor beta chains drawn from one sample of a study of cytomegalovirus exposure and HLA in healthy donors. TCRdb's table, derived via immunoSEQ multiplex PCR, lists solely in-frame clones and lacks some. Among about 100,000 clones, 81% were seen once, and the ten largest hold more than 4.5%. Material: PBMCs. These TCRs come from a man aged 40-50 years in good health and CMV-seropositive. Each CDR3 is given with its conserved first and last residue. Each record gives: D gene, J gene, clone size, V gene, CDR3 length, CDR3 protein, CDR3 DNA. A D gene is named only where the DNA matches it firmly. Some rows mark clone size as missing; the rest say once, few, many or name a class of expanded clone.

d_gene: TRBD1; j_gene: TRBJ1-2; abundance: -; v_gene: TRBV2; len: 12; CDR3aa: CASSQGARGYTF; CDR3nt: TGTGCCAGCAGTCAGGGGGCGCGCGGCTACACCTTC
d_gene: -; j_gene: TRBJ2-5; abundance: -; v_gene: TRBV7-9; len: 16; CDR3aa: CSSSLGFSRAQETQYF; CDR3nt: TGTTCCAGCAGCTTAGGCTTTAGCAGGGCACAAGAGACCCAGTACTTC
d_gene: -; j_gene: TRBJ2-3; abundance: few; v_gene: TRBV2; len: 15; CDR3aa: CASSEAGQSTDTQYF; CDR3nt: TGTGCCAGCAGTGAAGCTGGCCAGAGCACAGATACGCAGTATTTT
d_gene: -; j_gene: TRBJ1-1; abundance: -; v_gene: TRBV7-7; len: 13; CDR3aa: CASSPGETAEAFF; CDR3nt: TGTGCTAGCAGCCCCGGGGAGACCGCTGAAGCTTTCTTT
d_gene: -; j_gene: TRBJ2-7; abundance: -; v_gene: TRBV18; len: 15; CDR3aa: CASSPPAGSTYEQYF; CDR3nt: TGTGCCAGCTCACCACCGGCGGGATCGACCTACGAGCAGTACTTC
d_gene: -; j_gene: TRBJ1-2; abundance: -; v_gene: TRBV7-9; len: 14; CDR3aa: CASSAGGSYYGYTF; CDR3nt: TGTGCCAGCAGCGCGGGGGGGAGCTACTATGGCTACACCTTC
d_gene: -; j_gene: TRBJ2-5; abundance: once; v_gene: TRBV5-5; len: 13; CDR3aa: CASYRTSQETQYF; CDR3nt: TGTGCCAGCTACCGCACGAGCCAAGAGACCCAGTACTTC
d_gene: TRBD1; j_gene: TRBJ1-2; abundance: -; v_gene: TRBV6-1; len: 14; CDR3aa: CASSEVTGGSGYTF; CDR3nt: TGTGCCAGCAGTGAGGTGACAGGGGGAAGTGGCTACACCTTC
d_gene: -; j_gene: TRBJ2-2; abundance: -; v_gene: TRBV5-6; len: 14; CDR3aa: CASSLDGGTGELFF; CDR3nt: TGTGCCAGCAGCTTGGACGGAGGCACCGGGGAGCTGTTTTTT
d_gene: -; j_gene: TRBJ2-1; abundance: once; v_gene: TRBV9; len: 12; CDR3aa: CASSAQGNEQFF; CDR3nt: TGTGCCAGCAGCGCACAGGGCAATGAGCAGTTCTTC
d_gene: -; j_gene: TRBJ2-7; abundance: -; v_gene: TRBV6-1; len: 12; CDR3aa: CAARGGGYEQYF; CDR3nt: TGTGCCGCCAGGGGAGGGGGCTACGAGCAGTACTTC
d_gene: -; j_gene: TRBJ2-7; abundance: few; v_gene: TRBV7-9; len: 13; CDR3aa: CSSSLTLGYEQYF; CDR3nt: TGTTCCAGCAGCCTGACCCTAGGTTACGAGCAGTACTTC
d_gene: TRBD1; j_gene: TRBJ2-7; abundance: -; v_gene: TRBV7-6; len: 15; CDR3aa: CASSQTGGSSYEQYF; CDR3nt: TGTGCCAGCAGTCAGACAGGGGGGAGCTCCTACGAGCAGTACTTC
d_gene: TRBD2; j_gene: TRBJ2-3; abundance: -; v_gene: TRBV5-1; len: 16; CDR3aa: CASSARTSGSTDTQYF; CDR3nt: TGCGCCAGCAGCGCCCGAACTAGCGGGAGCACAGATACGCAGTATTTT
d_gene: -; j_gene: TRBJ2-7; abundance: -; v_gene: TRBV4-1; len: 13; CDR3aa: CASSHRLNYEQYF; CDR3nt: TGCGCCAGCAGCCACCGACTGAACTACGAGCAGTACTTC
d_gene: -; j_gene: TRBJ1-6; abundance: -; v_gene: TRBV5-1; len: 16; CDR3aa: CASSLGGRKSGSPLHF; CDR3nt: TGCGCCAGCAGCTTGGGGGGCCGGAAATCGGGTTCACCCCTCCACTTT
d_gene: -; j_gene: TRBJ2-1; abundance: -; v_gene: TRBV11-2; len: 15; CDR3aa: CASSLDISGFNEQFF; CDR3nt: TGTGCCAGCAGCTTAGATATCTCAGGGTTCAATGAGCAGTTCTTC
d_gene: -; j_gene: TRBJ2-3; abundance: -; v_gene: TRBV29-1; len: 14; CDR3aa: CSVEALGVADTQYF; CDR3nt: TGCAGCGTTGAGGCGTTAGGGGTTGCAGATACGCAGTATTTT
d_gene: -; j_gene: TRBJ2-4; abundance: -; v_gene: TRBV5-1; len: 14; CDR3aa: CASSLEWSGNSQYF; CDR3nt: TGCGCCAGCAGCTTGGAGTGGAGCGGAAACAGTCAGTACTTC
d_gene: TRBD1; j_gene: TRBJ1-1; abundance: -; v_gene: TRBV18; len: 15; CDR3aa: CASSQSGQSNTEAFF; CDR3nt: TGTGCCAGCTCACAGTCGGGACAGTCGAACACTGAAGCTTTCTTT
d_gene: TRBD2; j_gene: TRBJ2-2; abundance: once; v_gene: TRBV28; len: 18; CDR3aa: CASSSGLAGVSNTGELFF; CDR3nt: TGTGCCAGCAGTTCCGGACTAGCGGGAGTTTCGAACACCGGGGAGCTGTTTTTT
d_gene: -; j_gene: TRBJ2-3; abundance: -; v_gene: TRBV5-1; len: 17; CDR3aa: CASSLVSGTQITDTQYF; CDR3nt: TGCGCCAGCAGCTTGGTCTCCGGGACTCAGATCACAGATACGCAGTATTTT
d_gene: TRBD1; j_gene: TRBJ2-7; abundance: once; v_gene: TRBV10-3; len: 16; CDR3aa: CAISDQETGSSYEQYF; CDR3nt: TGTGCCATCAGTGACCAAGAGACAGGGAGCTCCTACGAGCAGTACTTC
d_gene: TRBD1; j_gene: TRBJ2-5; abundance: few; v_gene: TRBV6-5; len: 13; CDR3aa: CASSEQGQETQYF; CDR3nt: TGTGCCAGCAGTGAACAGGGGCAAGAGACCCAGTACTTC
d_gene: -; j_gene: TRBJ2-7; abundance: -; v_gene: TRBV28; len: 13; CDR3aa: CASSSTRIYEQYF; CDR3nt: TGTGCCAGCAGTTCAACTAGGATCTACGAGCAGTACTTC
d_gene: TRBD1; j_gene: TRBJ1-4; abundance: -; v_gene: TRBV6-1; len: 15; CDR3aa: CASSEGARGVEKLFF; CDR3nt: TGTGCCAGCAGTGAGGGGGCCAGGGGGGTTGAAAAACTGTTTTTT
d_gene: -; j_gene: TRBJ2-5; abundance: -; v_gene: TRBV11-2; len: 12; CDR3aa: CASSQTQETQYF; CDR3nt: TGTGCCAGCAGCCAGACTCAAGAGACCCAGTACTTC
d_gene: TRBD1; j_gene: TRBJ1-2; abundance: -; v_gene: TRBV7-2; len: 13; CDR3aa: CASSFLTGGGYTF; CDR3nt: TGTGCCAGCAGCTTCCTAACAGGGGGTGGCTACACCTTC
d_gene: -; j_gene: TRBJ2-1; abundance: few; v_gene: TRBV1; len: 15; CDR3aa: CTSSQDRGGLNEQFF; CDR3nt: TGCACCAGCAGCCAAGATCGAGGAGGGTTGAATGAGCAGTTCTTC
d_gene: TRBD2; j_gene: TRBJ2-7; abundance: -; v_gene: TRBV5-1; len: 16; CDR3aa: CASSRSETSGPYEQYF; CDR3nt: TGCGCCAGCAGCCGAAGCGAAACTAGCGGGCCCTACGAGCAGTACTTC
d_gene: -; j_gene: TRBJ1-1; abundance: few; v_gene: TRBV25-1; len: 13; CDR3aa: CASQERGNTEAFF; CDR3nt: TGTGCCAGCCAAGAGAGAGGGAACACTGAAGCTTTCTTT
d_gene: -; j_gene: TRBJ1-1; abundance: -; v_gene: TRBV5-1; len: 14; CDR3aa: CASSTRGGHTEAFF; CDR3nt: TGCGCCAGCTCAACTCGCGGGGGCCACACTGAAGCTTTCTTT
d_gene: -; j_gene: TRBJ2-3; abundance: -; v_gene: TRBV2; len: 14; CDR3aa: CASSDRSFRDTQYF; CDR3nt: TGTGCCAGCAGTGATCGGTCATTTAGAGATACGCAGTATTTT
d_gene: TRBD2; j_gene: TRBJ2-7; abundance: -; v_gene: TRBV15; len: 15; CDR3aa: CATSTRLASSYEQYF; CDR3nt: TGTGCCACCAGCACAAGACTAGCCTCATCCTACGAGCAGTACTTC
d_gene: TRBD1; j_gene: TRBJ1-6; abundance: -; v_gene: TRBV28; len: 15; CDR3aa: CASSSPDRDDSPLHF; CDR3nt: TGTGCCAGCAGTTCCCCGGACAGGGACGATTCACCCCTCCACTTT
d_gene: -; j_gene: TRBJ1-2; abundance: -; v_gene: TRBV19; len: 12; CDR3aa: CASRGGAIGYTF; CDR3nt: TGTGCCAGCCGTGGGGGGGCGATTGGCTACACCTTC
d_gene: TRBD1; j_gene: TRBJ1-1; abundance: once; v_gene: TRBV5-5; len: 16; CDR3aa: CASSTGIVGMNTEAFF; CDR3nt: TGTGCCTCGTCGACAGGGATCGTCGGGATGAACACTGAAGCTTTCTTT
d_gene: -; j_gene: TRBJ1-1; abundance: -; v_gene: TRBV14; len: 16; CDR3aa: CASSQTWWHGNTEAFF; CDR3nt: TGTGCCAGCAGCCAAACCTGGTGGCATGGGAACACTGAAGCTTTCTTT
d_gene: TRBD1; j_gene: TRBJ1-2; abundance: -; v_gene: TRBV5-4; len: 15; CDR3aa: CASSFGQGASYGYTF; CDR3nt: TGTGCCAGCAGCTTCGGACAGGGGGCCTCCTATGGCTACACCTTC
d_gene: TRBD2; j_gene: TRBJ2-7; abundance: -; v_gene: TRBV18; len: 13; CDR3aa: CASSPPGGYEQYF; CDR3nt: TGTGCCAGCTCACCCCCGGGAGGCTACGAGCAGTACTTC
d_gene: -; j_gene: TRBJ1-6; abundance: -; v_gene: TRBV18; len: 15; CDR3aa: CASSAAGNYNSPLHF; CDR3nt: TGTGCCAGCTCAGCCGCAGGGAACTATAATTCACCCCTCCACTTT
d_gene: -; j_gene: TRBJ1-2; abundance: -; v_gene: TRBV11-2; len: 16; CDR3aa: CASSLDQASGFYGYTF; CDR3nt: TGTGCCAGCAGCTTAGATCAGGCCAGTGGCTTCTATGGCTACACCTTC
d_gene: -; j_gene: TRBJ2-7; abundance: medium-sized; v_gene: TRBV19; len: 14; CDR3aa: CASSLGGATYEQYF; CDR3nt: TGTGCCAGTAGTCTCGGTGGAGCGACCTACGAGCAGTACTTC
d_gene: -; j_gene: TRBJ2-1; abundance: -; v_gene: TRBV7-9; len: 13; CDR3aa: CASSLAGTNEQFF; CDR3nt: TGTGCCAGCAGCTTAGCTGGGACTAATGAGCAGTTCTTC
d_gene: TRBD1; j_gene: TRBJ2-6; abundance: -; v_gene: TRBV6-1; len: 15; CDR3aa: CASSLGGAGANVLTF; CDR3nt: TGTGCCAGCAGTCTAGGGGGCGCTGGGGCCAACGTCCTGACTTTC
d_gene: -; j_gene: TRBJ2-7; abundance: -; v_gene: TRBV5-1; len: 14; CDR3aa: CASSSGGITYEQYF; CDR3nt: TGCGCCAGCAGCTCAGGAGGGATCACCTACGAGCAGTACTTC